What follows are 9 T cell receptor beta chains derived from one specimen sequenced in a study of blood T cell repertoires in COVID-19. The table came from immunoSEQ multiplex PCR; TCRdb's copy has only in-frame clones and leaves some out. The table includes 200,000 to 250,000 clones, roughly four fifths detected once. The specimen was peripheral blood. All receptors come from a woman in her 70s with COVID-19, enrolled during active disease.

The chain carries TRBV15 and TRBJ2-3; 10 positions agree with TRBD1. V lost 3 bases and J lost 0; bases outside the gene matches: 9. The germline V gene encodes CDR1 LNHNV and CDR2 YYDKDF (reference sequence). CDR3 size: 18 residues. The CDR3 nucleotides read TGTGCCACCAGCAGTGGGGGACAGGGGAACCCAAGCACAGATACGCAGTATTTT. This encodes CATSSGGQGNPSTDTQYF.

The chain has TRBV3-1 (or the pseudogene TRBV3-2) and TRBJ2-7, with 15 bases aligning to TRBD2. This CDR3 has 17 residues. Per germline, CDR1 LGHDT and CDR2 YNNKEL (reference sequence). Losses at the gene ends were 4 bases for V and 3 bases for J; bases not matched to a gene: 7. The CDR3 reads CASSLRTSGRANYEQYF. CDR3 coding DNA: TGTGCCAGCAGCCTTCGGACTAGCGGGAGGGCCAACTACGAGCAGTACTTC.

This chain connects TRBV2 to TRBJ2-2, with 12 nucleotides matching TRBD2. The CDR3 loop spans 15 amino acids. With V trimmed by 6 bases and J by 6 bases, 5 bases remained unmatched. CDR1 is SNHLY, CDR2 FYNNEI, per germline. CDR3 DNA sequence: TGTGCCAGCAGCGCGACTAGCGGGAGTCCCGGGGAGCTGTTTTTT. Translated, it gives CASSATSGSPGELFF.

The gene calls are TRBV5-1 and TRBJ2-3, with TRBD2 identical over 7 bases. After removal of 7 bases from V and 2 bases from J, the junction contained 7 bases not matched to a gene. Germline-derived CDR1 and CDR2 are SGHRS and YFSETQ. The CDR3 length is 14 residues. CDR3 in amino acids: CASRSSGPTDTQYF. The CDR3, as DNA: TGCGCCAGCCGTTCTAGCGGCCCCACAGATACGCAGTATTTT.

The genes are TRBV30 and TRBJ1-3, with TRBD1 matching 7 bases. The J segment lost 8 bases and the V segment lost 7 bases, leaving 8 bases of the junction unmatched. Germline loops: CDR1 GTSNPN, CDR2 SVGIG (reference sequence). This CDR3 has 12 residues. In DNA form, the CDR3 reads TGTGCCTCGGGGGGACAGTTGGACACCATATATTTT. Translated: CASGGQLDTIYF.

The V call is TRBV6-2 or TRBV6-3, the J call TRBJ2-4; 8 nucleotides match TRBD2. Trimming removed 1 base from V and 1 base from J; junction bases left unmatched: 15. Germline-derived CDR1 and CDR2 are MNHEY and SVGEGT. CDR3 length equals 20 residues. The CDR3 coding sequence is TGTGCCAGCAGTTACTTTCCGGGACTAGGGAACCCGCTTGCCAAAAACATTCAGTACTTC. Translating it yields CASSYFPGLGNPLAKNIQYF.

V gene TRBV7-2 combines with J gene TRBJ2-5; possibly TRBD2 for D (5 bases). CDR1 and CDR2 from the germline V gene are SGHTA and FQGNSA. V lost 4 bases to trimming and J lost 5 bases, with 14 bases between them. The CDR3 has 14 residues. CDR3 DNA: TGTGCCAGCAGCTGGGAGACTGTAGAGGAGACCCAGTACTTC. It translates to CASSWETVEETQYF. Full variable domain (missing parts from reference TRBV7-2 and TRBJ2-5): GAGVSQSPSNKVTEKGKDVELRCDPISGHTALYWYRQSLGQGLEFLIYFQGNSAPDKSGLPSDRFSAERTGGSVSTLTIQRTQQEDSAVYLCASSWETVEETQYFGPGTRLLVL.

The CDR3 reads CASSLGSGALFRNEQFF. The CDR3, as DNA: TGTGCCAGCAGCTTAGGAAGCGGGGCTCTCTTTAGGAATGAGCAGTTCTTC. This chain connects TRBV7-6 to TRBJ2-1, with 7 positions matching TRBD2. Germline trimming cut 1 base from V and 7 bases from J; bases unmatched to any gene: 13. This CDR3 is 17 amino acids long. Germline V lookup: CDR1 SGHVS, CDR2 FNYEAQ.

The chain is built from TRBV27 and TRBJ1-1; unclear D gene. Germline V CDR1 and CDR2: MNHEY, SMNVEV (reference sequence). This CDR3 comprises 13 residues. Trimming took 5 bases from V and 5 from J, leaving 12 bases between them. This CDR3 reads CASSRVGGTEAFF. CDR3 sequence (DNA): TGTGCCAGCAGTCGAGTGGGAGGAACTGAAGCTTTCTTT.